The 27 T cell receptor beta chains in this list originate from one sample, sequenced in a study of cytomegalovirus exposure and HLA in healthy donors. The PCR was carried out with 60 Vbeta primers and 13 Jbeta primers. Clones were sequenced by immunoSEQ multiplex PCR, and TCRdb holds only the in-frame ones, with some missing. The sample lists a few hundred thousand clones, around nine tenths seen once, with 1.5% to 2% in the top ten. Sequencing used PBMCs. The receptors stem from a girl under 10 years old in good health and CMV-seronegative.

Notes on this clone: The same CDR3 also results from other DNA sequences found in this sample. This sequence joins TRBV5-1 and TRBJ1-1; D is perhaps TRBD1 (6 bases). The CDR3 consists of 12 residues. V was clipped by 2 bases and J by 6 bases, with 8 bases between them. Germline assignment: CDR1 SGHRS and CDR2 YFSETQ. The DNA for the CDR3 is TGCGCCAGCAGCTTCCAGGGGTCTGAAGCTTTCTTT. This gives the protein CASSFQGSEAFF.

V gene TRBV2 combines with J gene TRBJ1-4, with D tentatively TRBD1 (6 bases). The CDR3 loop spans 14 amino acids. CDR1 and CDR2 from the germline V gene are SNHLY and FYNNEI. V was clipped by 6 bases and J by 5 bases, with 13 bases between them. CDR3 bases: TGTGCCAGCAGGAACCTGAGGGGGAATGAAAAACTGTTTTTT. Translated: CASRNLRGNEKLFF.

This chain links TRBV25-1 with TRBJ1-5, with TRBD1 identical over 8 bases. CDR1 MGHDK and CDR2 SYGVNS come from the germline V gene. The CDR3 length is 13 residues. V lost 3 bases and J lost 7; bases outside the gene matches: 2. In nucleotides, the CDR3 is TGTGCCAGCAGTGACAGGGGGCGGCAGCCCCAGCATTTT. It encodes CASSDRGRQPQHF.

Written as DNA, the CDR3 is TGTGCCAGCAGTTTCAACCACAGGGGATTGAACACTGAAGCTTTCTTT. Amino acids: CASSFNHRGLNTEAFF. The rearrangement joins TRBV28 to TRBJ1-1, with TRBD1 matching 7 bases. Germline CDR1 reads MDHEN; CDR2 reads SYDVKM. The CDR3 runs 16 residues. With V trimmed by 3 bases and J by 0 bases, 7 bases remained unmatched.

A single count supports this clone. V gene TRBV5-1 combines with J gene TRBJ2-1, with D possibly matching TRBD2 (5 bases). This CDR3 spans 15 amino acids. The V gene's germline CDR1 is SGHRS and CDR2 YFSETQ. V was shortened by 2 bases and J by 1 base, with 10 bases between the two germline ends. The CDR3 coding sequence is TGCGCCAGCAGCTTAGGCGGGTTGTCCTACAATGAGCAGTTCTTC. Its translation: CASSLGGLSYNEQFF.

This chain connects TRBV5-4 to TRBJ1-3; TRBD1 agrees at 8 bases. CDR1 is SGHNT, CDR2 YYREEE, per germline (reference sequence). The CDR3 extends over 15 amino acids. The J segment lost 4 bases and the V segment lost 0 bases, leaving 3 bases of the junction unmatched. CDR3 sequence (DNA): TGTGCCAGCAGCTTGGGCAGGGGGCTAGGAAACACCATATATTTT. It is translated as CASSLGRGLGNTIYF.

V gene TRBV6-6 combines with J gene TRBJ2-4; TRBD1 matches 8 bases. The CDR3 has 16 amino acids. The germline V gene encodes CDR1 MNHNY and CDR2 SVGAGI (reference sequence). V lost 2 bases and J lost 8; bases outside the gene matches: 11. The CDR3 here is CASSYLALGQGDIQYF. CDR3 nucleotides: TGTGCCAGCAGTTACCTAGCTCTCGGACAGGGCGACATTCAGTACTTC.

The V call is TRBV6-5, the J call TRBJ2-1; D unresolved. Germline CDR1 and CDR2: MNHEY and SVGAGI. The CDR3 covers 11 residues. This CDR3 reads CATGPGHEQFF. In DNA form, the CDR3 reads TGTGCAACGGGTCCCGGTCATGAGCAGTTCTTC.

The chain employs TRBV10-3 and TRBJ1-1; 9 nucleotides align to TRBD1. V was clipped by 8 bases and J by 4 bases; unmatched bases: 8. Germline loops: CDR1 ENHRY, CDR2 SYGVKD. This CDR3 contains 14 residues. The CDR3 DNA sequence: TGTGCCATCGCCCCCGGGACAGGGATCACTGAAGCTTTCTTT. It specifies CAIAPGTGITEAFF.

The chain employs TRBV27 and TRBJ2-7; 9 bases are shared with TRBD1. The germline CDR1 and CDR2 sequences are MNHEY and SMNVEV (reference sequence). CDR3 size: 14 residues. The trim removed 6 bases at V and 0 bases at J, leaving 3 bases unmatched. The CDR3 loop reads CASSRDRASYEQYF. The CDR3 DNA reads as TGTGCCAGCAGCCGGGACAGGGCCTCCTACGAGCAGTACTTC.

This rearrangement joins TRBV6-1 to TRBJ2-1, with a possible D match to TRBD2 (5 bases). Germline lookup yields CDR1 MNHNS and CDR2 SASEGT. The germline V and J ends were trimmed by 3 bases and 4 bases, with 10 bases remaining between them. The CDR3 runs 14 residues. This chain's CDR3 is CASSDISGYNEQFF. As DNA, the CDR3 is TGTGCCAGCAGTGACATCTCGGGGTACAATGAGCAGTTCTTC.

The chain recombines TRBV7-6 with TRBJ2-5; D remains unclear. This CDR3 has 14 amino acids. Per the germline V gene, CDR1 is SGHVS and CDR2 is FNYEAQ. With 0 bases removed from V and 4 bases from J, the gap between germline ends came to 9 bases. The CDR3 DNA follows: TGTGCCAGCAGCTTAGCTGTAATGAGAGAGACCCAGTACTTC. It specifies CASSLAVMRETQYF.

The chain couples TRBV21-1 to TRBJ2-3; no check of the table's D call, TRBD2, against the DNA was made. TRBV21-1 is a listed pseudogene. This CDR3 spans 15 amino acids. Here the CDR3 reads CASSKEGRGGDTQYF. CDR3 nucleotide sequence: TGTGCCAGCAGCAAAGAAGGACGGGGGGGAGATACGCAGTATTTT.

The chain joins TRBV5-1 to TRBJ2-7; 9 bases are a match to TRBD2. V lost 0 bases and J lost 5; bases outside the gene matches: 12. The CDR3 spans 17 residues. Germline lookup yields CDR1 SGHRS and CDR2 YFSETQ. CDR3 protein: CASSLVGLATGTNEQYF. The CDR3 DNA reads as TGCGCCAGCAGCTTGGTAGGACTAGCGACCGGAACGAACGAGCAGTACTTC. Full variable domain (missing parts from reference TRBV5-1 and TRBJ2-7): KAGVTQTPRYLIKTRGQQVTLSCSPISGHRSVSWYQQTPGQGLQFLFEYFSETQRNKGNFPGRFSGRQFSNSRSEMNVSTLELGDSALYLCASSLVGLATGTNEQYFGPGTRLTVT.

This clone was seen once. The rearrangement links TRBV9 to TRBJ2-7; 10 bases are shared with TRBD2. V dropped 0 bases and J dropped 6; count of bases not matched to a gene: 12. Per germline, CDR1 SGDLS and CDR2 YYNGEE. This CDR3 has 17 amino acids. CDR3 nucleotide sequence: TGTGCCAGCAGCGTAGATTCCCTACTAGCGGGAACTTCCGAGCAGTACTTC. Its protein is CASSVDSLLAGTSEQYF.

This clone has only a few counts. V is TRBV2 and J is TRBJ2-7, with 7 bases aligning to TRBD2. The germline V gene encodes CDR1 SNHLY and CDR2 FYNNEI. The CDR3 extends over 12 amino acids. J gave up 4 bases and V 7 bases, and 4 bases lay outside the gene matches. The CDR3: CASILAAYEQYF. The CDR3 coding sequence is TGTGCCAGCATCCTAGCGGCGTACGAGCAGTACTTC.

This clone was counted once. This chain uses TRBV6-1 with TRBJ2-7; D might be TRBD1 (6 bases). Germline V gene lookup returns CDR1 MNHNS and CDR2 SASEGT. Trimming removed 3 bases at V and 4 bases at J, with 13 bases between. The CDR3 consists of 14 residues. The CDR3 bases are TGTGCCAGCAGTGAGAAATGGACAGTGTACGAGCAGTACTTC. It codes for CASSEKWTVYEQYF.

V is TRBV10-3 and J is TRBJ2-6; D is perhaps TRBD2 (7 bases). V was clipped by 0 bases and J by 3 bases, with 12 bases between them. This CDR3 has 17 amino acids. Per germline, CDR1 ENHRY and CDR2 SYGVKD. The CDR3 spells CAISESSGGGGANVLTF. The CDR3 DNA is TGTGCCATCAGTGAGTCTTCGGGGGGCGGTGGGGCCAACGTCCTGACTTTC.

This sequence joins TRBV6-5 and TRBJ2-2; 10 bases fit TRBD2. The CDR3 loop spans 15 amino acids. Germline-derived CDR1 and CDR2 are MNHEY and SVGAGI. The trim removed 5 bases at V and 6 bases at J, leaving 6 bases unmatched. The chain's CDR3 is CASSATSGVAGELFF. In DNA, the CDR3 is TGTGCCAGCAGTGCCACTAGCGGGGTTGCCGGGGAGCTGTTTTTT.

The rearrangement uses TRBV30 and TRBJ1-2; the match to TRBD1 covers 7 bases. The trim removed 2 bases at V and 4 bases at J, leaving 1 base unmatched. The CDR3 length is 12 residues. Germline V gene data show CDR1 as GTSNPN and CDR2 as SVGIG (reference sequence). Here the CDR3 reads CAWSRQGYGYTF. In DNA form, the CDR3 reads TGTGCCTGGAGTCGACAGGGCTATGGCTACACCTTC.

This clone was counted a single time. The CDR3 loop is CASSLSVNYGYTF. DNA of the CDR3: TGTGCCAGCAGCTTGTCCGTAAACTATGGCTACACCTTC. This chain connects TRBV5-5 to TRBJ1-2, with D hard to call. The ends were cut back, 1 base at V and 2 bases at J, with 6 bases in the middle. This CDR3 comprises 13 residues. In germline, CDR1 is SGHKS, CDR2 YYEKEE (reference sequence).

This clone was counted between two and nine times. This chain connects TRBV6-6 to TRBJ1-2; TRBD1 is a possible D gene (5 bases). Between the trimmed V and J ends, which lost 4 bases and 3 bases, there was a span of 9 bases. The CDR3 has 13 amino acids. CDR1 is MNHNY and CDR2 is SVGAGI in the germline V gene (reference sequence). CDR3 protein: CASSSTADYGYTF. The CDR3 DNA is TGTGCCAGCAGTTCGACAGCTGACTATGGCTACACCTTC.

The V call is TRBV25-1, the J call TRBJ2-3, with D maybe TRBD2 (5 bases). The germline V and J ends were trimmed by 0 bases and 4 bases, with 8 bases remaining between them. This CDR3 has 14 residues. Germline V gene data show CDR1 as MGHDK and CDR2 as SYGVNS. This CDR3 reads CASSEYSRADTQYF. The CDR3 region has the DNA TGTGCCAGCAGTGAATACTCGAGGGCAGATACGCAGTATTTT.

CDR3 coding DNA: TGTGCCACCAATGGACTAGCGGCCACCTACGAGCAGTACTTC. Translation: CATNGLAATYEQYF. The gene calls are TRBV6-1 and TRBJ2-7; 10 bases map to TRBD2. Trimming took 10 bases from V and 2 from J; bases not matched to a gene: 8. The CDR3 is made up of 14 amino acids. The germline V gene encodes CDR1 MNHNS and CDR2 SASEGT.

This clone was observed a handful of times. This rearrangement joins TRBV7-2 to TRBJ2-7, with D unresolved. Germline-derived CDR1 and CDR2 are SGHTA and FQGNSA. Trimming cost V 3 bases and J 2 bases, with 5 bases left between them. This CDR3 comprises 12 residues. CDR3 loop: CASSFPTYEQYF. In DNA, the CDR3 is TGTGCCAGCAGCTTTCCTACCTACGAGCAGTACTTC.

The chain joins TRBV2 to TRBJ2-3; TRBD2 agrees at 9 bases. Germline V gene sequence: CDR1 SNHLY, CDR2 FYNNEI. The ends lost 3 bases at V and 5 bases at J; junction bases unmatched: 3. The CDR3 loop spans 14 amino acids. CDR3 sequence reads: CASSDQAGGDTQYF. In DNA form, the CDR3 reads TGTGCCAGCAGTGACCAAGCGGGGGGAGATACGCAGTATTTT.

This chain connects TRBV14 to TRBJ1-1; no reliable D call. The germline V gene has CDR1 SGHDN and CDR2 FVKESK. CDR3 length: 14 amino acids. V was cut by 0 bases and J by 7 bases, with 12 bases left in between. CDR3 loop: CASSQEGRLGEAFF. CDR3 nucleotide sequence: TGTGCCAGCAGCCAAGAGGGGAGGTTGGGTGAAGCTTTCTTT. Full variable domain (rest looked up from reference TRBV14 and TRBJ1-1): EAGVTQFPSHSVIEKGQTVTLRCDPISGHDNLYWYRRVMGKEIKFLLHFVKESKQDESGMPNNRFLAERTGGTYSTLKVQPAELEDSGVYFCASSQEGRLGEAFFGQGTRLTVV.